This entry features one T cell receptor (beta chain) sequence. Its antigen remains undetermined. Base qualities are not recorded, but no much larger clone differs from it by a single base. This entry is derived from a study of patients and donors after allogeneic stem cell transplantation (TCRdb year 2020). There are 14 amino acids in the CDR3, from cysteine to phenylalanine inclusive. Only CDR3 DNA is held: 42 bases, read in frame from base 1. V ends up 4 bases short and J 5 bases short, with an unmatched junction base count of 5. For CDR1 and CDR2, the germline V gene lists SGHRS and YFSETQ. Libraries were made using RT-PCR. Reads for this sample came from a NextSeq 550. TCRdb reran the public reads through fastp at Q25 and MiXCR, keeping productive beta chains. Identical CDR3 protein sequences are pooled into one entry, listed with their most common genes and DNA. The sample records approximately 410,000 distinct CDR3 sequences, 16% of which are singletons. The top ten constitute just over 7% of the sample.

Sequenced input: blood, either unsorted or a sorted T cell fraction (not recorded which). The receptor's source is a human donor who was either an allogeneic HSCT recipient or a stem cell or donor lymphocyte infusion donor (not recorded which). It is not recorded whose cells these are; they may come from a transplant donor. The chain was built from TRBV5-1 and TRBJ2-7; 11 junctional bases match TRBD1. The CDR3 region has the sequence CASSRGDRGNEQYF. The nucleotide sequence reads as follows: TGCGCCAGCAGCCGTGGGGACAGGGGGAACGAGCAGTACTTC.